Below, 15 T cell receptor beta chains from the same sample are listed, as sequenced in a study of T cell repertoires in cytomegalovirus infection. TCRdb reprocessed the reads via MiXCR and lists one record per CDR3 protein. Of about 460,000 distinct CDR3 sequences listed, 11% were seen once; the top ten hold 10%. The sequencing sample was made of PBMCs. The receptor set was obtained from a human donor in good health (CMV status not recorded). Some clones in this sample may be carry-over from other donors' samples.

This clonotype came up many times. V and J are TRBV7-6 and TRBJ1-1, with 7 bases identical to TRBD1. Losses at the gene ends were 5 bases for V and 3 bases for J; bases not matched to a gene: 9. The CDR3 is made up of 15 amino acids. In germline, CDR1 is SGHVS, CDR2 FNYEAQ. CDR3 nucleotide sequence: TGTGCCAGCAGCCTCCAGAGCAGGGGGGACACTGAAGCTTTCTTT. Translating gives CASSLQSRGDTEAFF.

The chain carries TRBV20-1 and TRBJ2-7; 8 nucleotides agree with TRBD2. Germline V gene lookup returns CDR1 DFQATT and CDR2 SNEGSKA (reference sequence). The CDR3 extends over 13 amino acids. V lost 6 bases to trimming and J lost 4 bases; unmatched junction nucleotides: 8. The CDR3 sequence is CSAFFGGGYEQYF. In DNA, the CDR3 is TGCAGTGCGTTTTTTGGCGGGGGGTACGAGCAGTACTTC.

This clonotype was seen ten or more times. V gene TRBV14 combines with J gene TRBJ1-4; TRBD1 matches at 9 bases. The V gene's germline CDR1 is SGHDN and CDR2 FVKESK. The CDR3 runs 14 residues. The J segment lost 7 bases and the V segment lost 4 bases, leaving 4 bases of the junction unmatched. CDR3 residues: CASSPGQGIEKLFF. CDR3 bases: TGTGCCAGCAGCCCTGGACAGGGGATTGAAAAACTGTTTTTT.

The chain has TRBV20-1 and TRBJ2-3, with D unresolved. The CDR3 runs 14 residues. V shed 1 base and J shed 5 bases, with 13 bases lying between them. Germline lookup yields CDR1 DFQATT and CDR2 SNEGSKA (reference sequence). The CDR3 loop is CSARGVQQGDTQYF. CDR3 nucleotides: TGCAGTGCTAGAGGGGTACAGCAAGGAGATACGCAGTATTTT.

In its sample, this clonotype was seen many times. This sequence joins TRBV5-1 and TRBJ2-5; TRBD1 or TRBD2 may be the D gene (5 bases each). The V gene lost 5 bases and the J gene lost 3 bases, with 14 bases spanning the gap. Germline V CDR1 and CDR2: SGHRS, YFSETQ. This CDR3 comprises 14 residues. The CDR3 DNA reads as TGCGCCAGCAGGAGGGTCTTGGGGGAAGAGACCCAGTACTTC. Its translation is CASRRVLGEETQYF.

The V and J genes are TRBV29-1 and TRBJ2-6; a weak D match, TRBD2 (6 bases). V was clipped by 6 bases and J by 2 bases, with 11 bases between them. In germline, CDR1 is SQVTM, CDR2 ANQGSEA. CDR3 length: 14 amino acids. In nucleotides, the CDR3 is TGCAGCGTCTCGACTAGTACTGGGGCCAACGTCCTGACTTTC. Its protein product is CSVSTSTGANVLTF.

This clonotype was counted many times. This chain links TRBV18 with TRBJ1-1, with TRBD1 matching over 9 bases. Germline-derived CDR1 and CDR2 are KGHSH and LQKENI. Unmatched junction bases numbered 8, after V lost 8 bases and J lost 4 bases. The CDR3 is made up of 14 amino acids. The CDR3 here is CASSPGQGLTEAFF. As DNA, the CDR3 is TGTGCCAGCAGCCCCGGACAGGGGCTCACTGAAGCTTTCTTT.

This clonotype was counted many times. This chain links TRBV6-2 or TRBV6-3 with TRBJ2-1; TRBD2 agrees at 11 bases. The CDR3 loop spans 14 amino acids. CDR1 is MNHEY, CDR2 SVGEGT, per germline. The V gene end was trimmed by 6 bases and the J gene end by 8 bases; junction bases not matched to a gene: 6. In DNA, the CDR3 is TGTGCCAGCAGGATAGCGGGAGGGACGCATGAGCAGTTCTTC. Translating gives CASRIAGGTHEQFF.

This clonotype was detected ten times or more. The V and J genes are TRBV30 and TRBJ1-1; D remains unclear. The CDR3 totals 13 residues. V lost 3 bases to trimming and J lost 6 bases, with 14 bases between them. Germline V gene data show CDR1 as GTSNPN and CDR2 as SVGIG (reference sequence). The CDR3 nucleotides read TGTGCCTGGAGCCTTCTCGGTGGCCCTGAAGCTTTCTTT. The encoded protein is CAWSLLGGPEAFF. Drawing the rest from reference TRBV30 and TRBJ1-1, the complete variable domain is SQTIHQWPATLVQPVGSPLSLECTVEGTSNPNLYWYRQAAGRGLQLLFYSVGIGQISSEVPQNLSASRPQDRQFILSSKKLLLSDSGFYLCAWSLLGGPEAFFGQGTRLTVV.

The gene calls are TRBV28 and TRBJ2-5, with 7 nucleotides matching TRBD1. V gave up 5 bases and J gave up 5 bases; unmatched junction bases: 5. Germline V gives CDR1 MDHEN, CDR2 SYDVKM. There are 13 residues in the CDR3. CDR3 sequence (DNA): TGTGCCAGCAGTGACAGGGTCGTCGAGACCCAGTACTTC. This translates into CASSDRVVETQYF.

This clonotype was observed many times. V is TRBV27 and J is TRBJ2-1; possible D gene TRBD2, 6 bases. The CDR3 consists of 13 residues. The germline CDR1 and CDR2 sequences are MNHEY and SMNVEV (reference sequence). This CDR3 reads CASGYSSYNEQFF. DNA of the CDR3: TGTGCTAGCGGTTATAGCTCCTACAATGAGCAGTTCTTC.

This clonotype showed up many times. This chain connects TRBV7-2 to TRBJ1-2; D may be TRBD1 (6 bases). The CDR3 covers 13 residues. The V gene's germline CDR1 is SGHTA and CDR2 FQGNSA. Trimming pared 5 bases from V and 1 base from J, leaving 8 bases between. The CDR3 reads CASSRDINYGYTF. In nucleotides, the CDR3 is TGTGCCAGCAGCCGGGACATTAACTATGGCTACACCTTC.

This clonotype was recorded many times. The CDR3 coding sequence is TGTGCCAGCAGGTCCCCCCCCGTAGACTCCTACAATGAGCAGTTCTTC. It codes for CASRSPPVDSYNEQFF. The chain links TRBV6-5 to TRBJ2-1; D uncertain. Trimming stripped 6 bases from V and 0 bases from J, with 15 bases between. The germline CDR1 and CDR2 sequences are MNHEY and SVGAGI. CDR3 length equals 16 residues.

This clonotype was seen many times. The chain combines TRBV7-2 with TRBJ2-1; D is possibly TRBD1 or TRBD2 (5 bases each). This CDR3 comprises 16 residues. Germline-derived CDR1 and CDR2 are SGHTA and FQGNSA. Trimming removed 5 bases from V and 3 bases from J, with 17 bases in between. CDR3 in DNA: TGTGCCAGCAGCCCAGAGGGGACGACTTTCTACAATGAGCAGTTCTTC. It is translated as CASSPEGTTFYNEQFF.

In regard to this clonotype: Germline and junction disagree at one end, which may indicate a read error. The rearrangement uses TRBV19 and TRBJ1-2; 10 positions match TRBD1. CDR1 is LNHDA, CDR2 SQIVND, per germline (reference sequence). This CDR3 is built from 14 residues. The CDR3, as DNA: TGTGCCTGTAGTATCGGACAGGGGGACTATGGCTACACCTTC. Protein sequence: CACSIGQGDYGYTF.